Each of the 32 T cell receptor beta chains below was sequenced from the same sample in a study of T cell responses to AZD1222 COVID-19 vaccine. The repertoire was sequenced with immunoSEQ multiplex PCR; TCRdb's copy has only in-frame clones and lacks some. The sample shows roughly 140,000 clones, 90% of them seen only once. Source: peripheral blood, taken on day 0 of AZD1222 vaccination. The receptors shown here come from an adult in good health.

The chain links TRBV18 to TRBJ1-6; perhaps TRBD1 as D (5 bases). Trimming removed 1 base from V and 5 bases from J, with 9 bases in between. Germline assignment: CDR1 KGHSH and CDR2 LQKENI. The CDR3 runs to 15 residues. CDR3 in amino acids: CASSPRGDHNSPLHF. DNA for the CDR3: TGTGCCAGCTCACCACGAGGGGACCATAATTCACCCCTCCACTTT.

The chain links TRBV10-3 to TRBJ1-2; weak D call: TRBD1 (6 bases). Germline V gene data show CDR1 as ENHRY and CDR2 as SYGVKD. Trimming stripped 5 bases from V and 4 bases from J, with 11 bases between. CDR3 length equals 13 residues. The CDR3 DNA reads TGTGCCATCAGTCCGGACAGCCGCTATGGCTACACCTTC. Protein sequence: CAISPDSRYGYTF.

The CDR3 sequence: CASSNYGNTIYF. The CDR3 bases are TGTGCCAGTAGTAATTACGGAAACACCATATATTTT. The chain recombines TRBV19 with TRBJ1-3; the D is unclear. Trimming removed 4 bases from V and 4 bases from J, with 5 bases in between. Looked up from germline, CDR1 is LNHDA and CDR2 is SQIVND (reference sequence). This CDR3 region has 12 residues.

CDR3 residues: CATSRDLPGAGGIGELFF. The CDR3, as DNA: TGTGCCACCAGCAGAGATCTACCGGGAGCGGGGGGTATCGGGGAGCTGTTTTTT. The chain recombines TRBV15 with TRBJ2-2; 9 bases fit TRBD2. With 0 bases clipped from V and 7 bases from J, the junction kept 12 bases outside the gene matches. Germline CDR1 is LNHNV and CDR2 is YYDKDF (reference sequence). The CDR3 runs 18 residues.

The chain links TRBV12-3 or TRBV12-4 to TRBJ2-1; D gene uncertain. This CDR3 region has 12 residues. Trimming took off 3 bases at V and 6 bases at J, with 6 bases between the two ends. This chain's CDR3 is CASSFSPNEQFF. The CDR3 coding sequence is TGTGCCAGCAGTTTTTCCCCCAATGAGCAGTTCTTC.

There are a few counts of this clone. V usage is TRBV30 and J usage is TRBJ2-5; 9 positions match TRBD2. J gave up 2 bases and V 2 bases, and 9 bases lay outside the gene matches. This CDR3 is 16 amino acids long. Germline-derived CDR1 and CDR2 are GTSNPN and SVGIG (reference sequence). The CDR3 spells CAWSSTSGAYQETQYF. In nucleotides, the CDR3 is TGTGCCTGGAGTTCGACTAGCGGAGCCTATCAAGAGACCCAGTACTTC.

In its sample, this clone was seen a few times. The V and J genes are TRBV7-2 and TRBJ1-2, with 9 bases that match TRBD1. The CDR3 runs to 16 residues. V trimming: 4 bases; J trimming: 2 bases; junction bases outside the gene matches: 8. Germline-derived CDR1 and CDR2 are SGHTA and FQGNSA. In nucleotides, the CDR3 is TGTGCCAGCAGCTACGGAACGGACAGGGGAAACTATGGCTACACCTTC. This sequence encodes CASSYGTDRGNYGYTF. Variable domain in full (rest from reference TRBV7-2 and TRBJ1-2): GAGVSQSPSNKVTEKGKDVELRCDPISGHTALYWYRQSLGQGLEFLIYFQGNSAPDKSGLPSDRFSAERTGGSVSTLTIQRTQQEDSAVYLCASSYGTDRGNYGYTFGSGTRLTVV.

The genes are TRBV6-2 or TRBV6-3 and TRBJ2-5, with D unclear. This CDR3 contains 14 residues. CDR1 and CDR2 from the germline V gene are MNHEY and SVGEGT. Trimming removed 0 bases from V and 5 bases from J, with 10 bases in between. The CDR3 protein is CASSYSTVSETQYF. The DNA of the CDR3 is TGTGCCAGCAGTTACTCGACCGTGTCTGAGACCCAGTACTTC.

The chain combines TRBV7-2 with TRBJ2-3; the match to TRBD2 covers 8 bases. Looked up from germline, CDR1 is SGHTA and CDR2 is FQGNSA. J was trimmed by 6 bases and V by 2 bases; bases with no gene match: 7. The CDR3 spans 15 residues. The CDR3 region has the DNA TGTGCCAGCAGCTTAAACGGGGGGGCCCGTGATACGCAGTATTTT. Its protein product is CASSLNGGARDTQYF.

This clone was recorded once. This rearrangement joins TRBV19 to TRBJ2-2; TRBD1 agrees at 9 bases. Germline lookup yields CDR1 LNHDA and CDR2 SQIVND (reference sequence). J was trimmed by 5 bases and V by 5 bases; bases with no gene match: 6. The CDR3 loop spans 15 amino acids. CDR3 residues: CASSRTGAGTGELFF. The CDR3 DNA sequence: TGTGCCAGTAGTCGGACAGGGGCCGGAACCGGGGAGCTGTTTTTT.

The chain joins TRBV11-3 to TRBJ1-1; D remains unclear. The germline V gene has CDR1 SGHNT and CDR2 YENEEA. The CDR3 sequence is 17 residues long. The ends were cut back, 2 bases at V and 0 bases at J, with 16 bases in the middle. CDR3 nucleotides: TGTGCCAGCAGCTTACGATGGGCAGGAGGCATGAACACTGAAGCTTTCTTT. Amino acids: CASSLRWAGGMNTEAFF.

The chain employs TRBV5-4 and TRBJ1-5; D ambiguous. The V end was cut by 0 bases, the J end by 6 bases, with 4 bases between. This CDR3 contains 12 residues. Germline V gene lookup returns CDR1 SGHNT and CDR2 YYREEE (reference sequence). In DNA, the CDR3 is TGTGCCAGCAGCTTGGACAGTCAGCCCCAGCATTTT. Translated, it gives CASSLDSQPQHF.

A single count supports this clone. This chain links TRBV10-3 with TRBJ1-6; unclear D gene. The CDR3 totals 14 residues. In germline, CDR1 is ENHRY, CDR2 SYGVKD. Trimming removed 4 bases from V and 13 bases from J, with 17 bases in between. CDR3 loop: CAISAERASGPLHF. As DNA, the CDR3 is TGTGCCATCAGTGCGGAGCGTGCTTCGGGTCCCCTCCACTTT.

The chain couples TRBV5-1 to TRBJ2-3; 7 bases match TRBD2. Trimming took 3 bases from V and 5 from J; bases not matched to a gene: 3. CDR3 length: 13 amino acids. Germline CDR1 SGHRS, CDR2 YFSETQ. The CDR3 region has the DNA TGCGCCAGCAGCTCCCCTAGCGGAGATACGCAGTATTTT. The encoded protein is CASSSPSGDTQYF. The variable domain in full, with the rest retrieved from reference TRBV5-1 and TRBJ2-3, is KAGVTQTPRYLIKTRGQQVTLSCSPISGHRSVSWYQQTPGQGLQFLFEYFSETQRNKGNFPGRFSGRQFSNSRSEMNVSTLELGDSALYLCASSSPSGDTQYFGPGTRLTVL.

The chain recombines TRBV3-1 (or the pseudogene TRBV3-2) with TRBJ1-6; unclear D gene. Germline loops: CDR1 LGHDT, CDR2 YNNKEL (reference sequence). The CDR3 extends over 14 amino acids. V was pared by 6 bases and J by 5 bases, with 11 bases between. This CDR3 is CASSRTRNNSPLHF. CDR3 nucleotide sequence: TGTGCCAGCAGTCGGACGAGGAATAATTCACCCCTCCACTTT.

The chain carries TRBV3-1 (or the pseudogene TRBV3-2) and TRBJ1-1; no definite D call. CDR1 LGHDT and CDR2 YNNKEL come from the germline V gene (reference sequence). CDR3 length equals 19 residues. Trimming cost V 3 bases and J 0 bases, with 23 bases left between them. The CDR3 nucleotides read TGTGCCAGCAGCCACCTCTTAGGATTCCCACGTAATGTGAACACTGAAGCTTTCTTT. Amino acids: CASSHLLGFPRNVNTEAFF.

This rearrangement joins TRBV3-1 (or the pseudogene TRBV3-2) to TRBJ1-1, with a possible D match to TRBD1 (5 bases). The CDR3 runs 17 residues. Germline V gene data show CDR1 as LGHDT and CDR2 as YNNKEL (reference sequence). The V end was cut by 0 bases, the J end by 2 bases, with 16 bases between. As DNA, the CDR3 is TGTGCCAGCAGCCAAGATCAACAGGAAATTCTAAACACTGAAGCTTTCTTT. It translates to CASSQDQQEILNTEAFF.

The chain has TRBV10-3 and TRBJ1-1, with unresolved D. This CDR3 spans 15 amino acids. The V end lost 6 bases, the J end lost 1 base, and 15 bases lay between the germline ends. The germline gives CDR1 ENHRY, CDR2 SYGVKD. CDR3 in amino acids: CAIRDDMSRNTEAFF. CDR3 in DNA: TGTGCCATCAGGGATGACATGAGTAGGAACACTGAAGCTTTCTTT.

This chain connects TRBV7-2 to TRBJ2-5; 7 nucleotides line up with TRBD2. The CDR3 loop spans 15 amino acids. Germline-derived CDR1 and CDR2 are SGHTA and FQGNSA. Trimming removed 1 base from V and 7 bases from J; junction bases left unmatched: 9. CDR3 amino acids: CASSLERAWGGTQYF. CDR3 bases: TGTGCCAGCAGCTTAGAACGGGCCTGGGGGGGGACCCAGTACTTC.

The rearrangement joins TRBV9 to TRBJ1-3, with D hard to call. The CDR3 is 14 residues long. Germline assignment: CDR1 SGDLS and CDR2 YYNGEE. The V gene lost 1 base and the J gene lost 4 bases, with 9 bases spanning the gap. CDR3 loop: CASSVRTSGNTIYF. The CDR3 DNA sequence: TGTGCCAGCAGCGTAAGAACATCGGGAAACACCATATATTTT.

The genes are TRBV2 and TRBJ2-1; D is undetermined. The CDR3 runs to 14 residues. V shed 0 bases and J shed 9 bases, with 12 bases lying between them. Germline values: CDR1 SNHLY, CDR2 FYNNEI. In nucleotides, the CDR3 is TGTGCCAGCAGTGAAGCCCTCTCGAGAGTTGAGCAGTTCTTC. This sequence encodes CASSEALSRVEQFF.

The gene calls are TRBV6-6 and TRBJ1-1; 9 positions agree with TRBD1. Germline loops: CDR1 MNHNY, CDR2 SVGAGI (reference sequence). V was pared by 6 bases and J by 4 bases, with 12 bases of the junction left unmatched. CDR3 length: 16 residues. The CDR3: CASSDLTGGQGTEAFF. The CDR3 DNA sequence: TGTGCCAGCAGCGATTTAACAGGGGGCCAGGGCACTGAAGCTTTCTTT.

This chain connects TRBV14 to TRBJ2-3; tentatively, D is TRBD1 or TRBD2 (5 bases each). Deletions cut 2 bases from V and 5 bases from J, with 11 bases between. The germline V gene has CDR1 SGHDN and CDR2 FVKESK. This CDR3 region has 14 residues. This CDR3 reads CASSQKGRGDTQYF. CDR3 DNA sequence: TGTGCCAGCAGCCAAAAGGGGAGAGGAGATACGCAGTATTTT.

The CDR3 loop is CASSIARESPLHF. CDR3 in DNA: TGTGCCAGTAGTATAGCGAGGGAGTCACCCCTCCACTTT. The chain combines TRBV19 with TRBJ1-6; D is unclear. Trimming removed 1 base at V and 10 bases at J, with 8 bases between. Per germline, CDR1 LNHDA and CDR2 SQIVND (reference sequence). This CDR3 has 13 residues.

The genes are TRBV7-2 and TRBJ1-4; possibly TRBD1 for D (6 bases). CDR3 size: 16 residues. CDR1 is SGHTA and CDR2 is FQGNSA in the germline V gene. Trimming took off 1 base at V and 4 bases at J, with 13 bases between the two ends. This chain's CDR3 is CASSLVWGLSNEKLFF. In nucleotides, the CDR3 is TGTGCCAGCAGCTTAGTGTGGGGGCTGAGTAATGAAAAACTGTTTTTT.

The chain joins TRBV19 to TRBJ2-3, with 10 bases matching TRBD2. Trimming at V came to 2 bases and at J to 0 bases, leaving 5 bases not matched to a gene. Germline V gives CDR1 LNHDA, CDR2 SQIVND (reference sequence). This CDR3 comprises 17 residues. CDR3 sequence: CASSIRTSGTSTDTQYF. In DNA form, the CDR3 reads TGTGCCAGTAGTATACGTACTAGCGGGACTAGCACAGATACGCAGTATTTT.

This chain uses TRBV19 with TRBJ2-1; 7 bases agree with TRBD1. Germline V lookup: CDR1 LNHDA, CDR2 SQIVND (reference sequence). The CDR3 consists of 15 residues. J lost 4 bases, V lost 6 bases, and 9 bases had no gene match. The CDR3 DNA reads as TGTGCCAGTAGCGAGGGGGCAGGGGATTACAATGAGCAGTTCTTC. Translation: CASSEGAGDYNEQFF.

V gene TRBV11-2 combines with J gene TRBJ2-1, with 9 bases fitting TRBD2. The CDR3 consists of 15 residues. J lost 7 bases, V lost 4 bases, and 8 bases had no gene match. CDR1 SGHAT and CDR2 FQNNGV come from the germline V gene. CDR3 amino acids: CASSSSGASTNEQFF. CDR3 sequence (DNA): TGTGCCAGCAGCTCTAGCGGGGCCTCGACGAATGAGCAGTTCTTC.

Only one count was recorded for this clone. The chain is built from TRBV18 and TRBJ2-7; the D is unclear. V was trimmed by 0 bases and J by 3 bases, leaving 9 bases between them. The CDR3 contains 14 residues. CDR1 and CDR2 from the germline V gene are KGHSH and LQKENI. The CDR3 here is CASSPPLGNYEQYF. In DNA, the CDR3 is TGTGCCAGCTCACCACCGTTGGGGAACTACGAGCAGTACTTC.

CDR3 protein: CASSGGRGNYGYTF. Here the CDR3 DNA reads TGTGCCAGCAGTGGGGGCAGGGGGAACTATGGCTACACCTTC. V usage is TRBV6-6 and J usage is TRBJ1-2; TRBD1 agrees at 7 bases. This CDR3 is 14 amino acids long. J lost 2 bases, V lost 5 bases, and 5 bases had no gene match. Germline lookup yields CDR1 MNHNY and CDR2 SVGAGI (reference sequence).

This clone has just one count. V and J are TRBV6-2 or TRBV6-3 and TRBJ1-4; 10 bases align to TRBD1. The germline V gene encodes CDR1 MNHEY and CDR2 SVGEGT. The length of the CDR3 is 14 residues. V gave up 5 bases and J gave up 9 bases; unmatched junction bases: 6. CDR3 nucleotides: TGTGCCAGCAGTCCCGGGACAGGGGTGCAAAAACTGTTTTTT. This encodes CASSPGTGVQKLFF.

This chain joins TRBV19 and TRBJ1-1, with a weak D call TRBD1 (5 bases). Germline loops: CDR1 LNHDA, CDR2 SQIVND (reference sequence). Deletions cut 3 bases from V and 4 bases from J, with 9 bases between. The CDR3 is made up of 13 amino acids. CDR3 DNA: TGTGCCAGTAGTATGAGAGGGGTCACTGAAGCTTTCTTT. Its protein is CASSMRGVTEAFF.